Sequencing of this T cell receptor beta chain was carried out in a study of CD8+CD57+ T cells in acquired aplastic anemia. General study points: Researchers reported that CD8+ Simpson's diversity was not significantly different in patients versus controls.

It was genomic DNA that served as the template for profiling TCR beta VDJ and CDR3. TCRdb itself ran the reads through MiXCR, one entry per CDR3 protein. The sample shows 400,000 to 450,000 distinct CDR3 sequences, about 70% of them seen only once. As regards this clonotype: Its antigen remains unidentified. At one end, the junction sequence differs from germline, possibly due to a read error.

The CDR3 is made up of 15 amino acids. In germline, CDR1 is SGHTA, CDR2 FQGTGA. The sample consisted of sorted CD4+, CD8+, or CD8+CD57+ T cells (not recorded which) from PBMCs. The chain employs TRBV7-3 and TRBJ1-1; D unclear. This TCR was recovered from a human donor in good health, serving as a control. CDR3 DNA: TGTGCCAGCAGCTTAACTGTCCCGGGAGGAACTGACGCTTTCTTT. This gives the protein CASSLTVPGGTDAFF.